Described below is a single T cell receptor beta chain sequence and its context. The sample is drawn from a study of blood T cell repertoires in COVID-19. The wider study: There were acute and convalescent COVID-19 samples, and they came from the United States, Italy and Spain. In each case, the material was cDNA or gDNA derived from T cells, B-cell-depleted T cells, or PBMCs.

Methods used by the authors: Nucleated cell counts were estimated from reference gene primer amplification. Sequenced by immunoSEQ multiplex PCR; TCRdb stores in-frame clones only, minus some. The V and J calls and clone size come from that table; D and trimming were worked out from the DNA. The sample carries more than 250,000 clones, 87% recorded once. The germline CDR1 and CDR2 sequences are SGHTA and FQGNSA. The length of the CDR3 is 16 residues. The V and J ends lost 4 bases and 0 bases respectively, with 13 bases between them. Sequenced input: peripheral blood. The gene calls are TRBV7-2 and TRBJ2-1; weak D call: TRBD2 (5 bases). This receptor was identified in a man aged 45-65 years with active or convalescent COVID-19. The CDR3 DNA follows: TGTGCCAGCAGCTCGGACTGGATGAGCTCCTACAATGAGCAGTTCTTC. This gives the protein CASSSDWMSSYNEQFF.